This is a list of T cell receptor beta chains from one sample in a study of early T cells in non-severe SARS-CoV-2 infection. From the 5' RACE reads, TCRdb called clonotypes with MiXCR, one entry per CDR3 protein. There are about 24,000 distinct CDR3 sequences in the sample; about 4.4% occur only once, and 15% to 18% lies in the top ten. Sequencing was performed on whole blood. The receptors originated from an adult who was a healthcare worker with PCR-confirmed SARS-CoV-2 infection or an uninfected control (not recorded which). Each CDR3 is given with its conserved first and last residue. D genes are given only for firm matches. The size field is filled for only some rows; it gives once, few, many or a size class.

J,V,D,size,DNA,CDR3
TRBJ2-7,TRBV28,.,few,TGTGCCAGCAGTCCAAGTGCGCGGTACGAGCAGTACTTC,CASSPSARYEQYF
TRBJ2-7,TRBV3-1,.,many,TGTGCCAGCAGCCAAGAATATGGGGACGAGCAGTACTTC,CASSQEYGDEQYF
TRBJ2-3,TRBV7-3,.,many,TGTGCCAGCAGCCCGGGACCAAAAGATACGCAGTATTTT,CASSPGPKDTQYF
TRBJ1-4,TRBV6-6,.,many,TGTGCCAGCAGTTACTCTCTGGACAGAGCTAATGAAAAACTGTTTTTT,CASSYSLDRANEKLFF
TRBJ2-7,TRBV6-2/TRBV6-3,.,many,TGTGCCAGCAGTTACACAACAGGGTTACGGTACGAGCAGTACTTC,CASSYTTGLRYEQYF
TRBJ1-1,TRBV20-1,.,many,TGCAGTGCGAGAAGGCAGAACACTGAAGCTTTCTTT,CSARRQNTEAFF
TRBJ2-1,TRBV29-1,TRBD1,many,TGCAGCGTTGAAGTCGGGCAATACAGGGGCGGCGAGCAGTTCTTC,CSVEVGQYRGGEQFF
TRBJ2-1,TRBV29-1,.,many,TGCAGCGTGAGGAGGGGGAGATTAGATGAGCAGTTCTTC,CSVRRGRLDEQFF
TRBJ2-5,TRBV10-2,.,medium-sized,TGCGCCAGTAGTCTACAAGAGACCCAGTACTTC,CASSLQETQYF
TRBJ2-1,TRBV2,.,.,TGTGCCAGCAACCCCGGGAGAATGCGCTACAATGAGCAGTTCTTC,CASNPGRMRYNEQFF
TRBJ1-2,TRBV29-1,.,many,TGCAGCTCGGCCGGCAGCACCACCTATGGCTACACCTTC,CSSAGSTTYGYTF
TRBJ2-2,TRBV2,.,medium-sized,TGTGCCAGCAGTCCTCTTAGGGAGCTGTTTTTT,CASSPLRELFF
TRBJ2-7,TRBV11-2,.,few,TGTGCCAGCAGCCCCACAAAGGGCTTAAAGTACTTC,CASSPTKGLKYF
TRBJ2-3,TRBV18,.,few,TGTGCCAGCTCACGAGGGGTGAACACAGATACGCAGTATTTT,CASSRGVNTDTQYF
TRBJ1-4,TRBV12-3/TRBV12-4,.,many,TGTGCCAGCAGTTTGGCAGGCCTCGAGGAAAAACTGTTTTTT,CASSLAGLEEKLFF
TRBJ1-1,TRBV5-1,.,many,TGCGCCAGCAGCTTGGGCAGGCTTAAAGAAGCTTTCTTT,CASSLGRLKEAFF
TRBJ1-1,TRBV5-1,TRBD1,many,TGCGCCAGCAGTTTTCAGACAGGGCGAGGAGCAGAAGCTTTCTTT,CASSFQTGRGAEAFF
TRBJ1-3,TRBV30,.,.,TGTGCCTGGAGGGACAGATCTGAAAACACCATATATTTT,CAWRDRSENTIYF
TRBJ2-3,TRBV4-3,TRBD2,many,TGCGCCAGCAGCCAAGATAGTGCGGGAGGAGGCGATACGCAGTATTTT,CASSQDSAGGGDTQYF
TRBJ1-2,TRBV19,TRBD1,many,TGTGCCAGTAGCAGGGGACAGACTCCTGGAATCAGCTACACCTTC,CASSRGQTPGISYTF
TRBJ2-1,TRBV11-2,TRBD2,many,TGTGCCAGCAGCTTAGGGGGTGCTAGCGGGAGGGCTAGGGACAATGAGCAGTTCTTC,CASSLGGASGRARDNEQFF
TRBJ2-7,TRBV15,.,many,TGTGCCACCAGCAGAGCACGGGCACATGCGCCATACGAGCAGTACTTC,CATSRARAHAPYEQYF
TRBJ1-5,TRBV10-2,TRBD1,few,TGCGCCAGCAGTGAGGGACAGGGGGCATATCAGCCCCAGCATTTT,CASSEGQGAYQPQHF
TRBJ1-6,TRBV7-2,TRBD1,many,TGTGCCAGCAGCCGGACAGGGGGTAATTCACCCCTCCACTTT,CASSRTGGNSPLHF
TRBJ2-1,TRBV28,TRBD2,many,TGTGCCAGCAGAGGTCCCCCGGGACTAGCGGGACTAAAGCAGTTCTTC,CASRGPPGLAGLKQFF
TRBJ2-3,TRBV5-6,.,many,TGTGCCAGCAGCTTGGGAGAAGGAGATACGCAGTATTTT,CASSLGEGDTQYF
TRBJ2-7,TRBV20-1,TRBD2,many,TGCAGTGCGATAGCGGGAATCTACGAGCAGTACTTC,CSAIAGIYEQYF
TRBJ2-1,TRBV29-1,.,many,TGCAGCTTTTCATCCGGGACACCTACTAGTGAGCAGTTCTTC,CSFSSGTPTSEQFF
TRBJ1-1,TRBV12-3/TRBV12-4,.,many,TGTGCCAGCAGTTTCTTGGAATTCAACACTGAAGCTTTCTTT,CASSFLEFNTEAFF
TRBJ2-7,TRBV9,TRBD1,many,TGTGCCAGCAGCGTTTTCTTCCCCCGGGACAGATCCTACGAGCAGTACTTC,CASSVFFPRDRSYEQYF
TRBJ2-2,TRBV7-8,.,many,TGTGCCAGCAGCTTAGGCCAGAACACCGGGGAGCTGTTTTTT,CASSLGQNTGELFF
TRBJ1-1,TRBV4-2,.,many,TGTGCCAGCAGCCAAGATTTCCCTGGTGGGGTACAGGGAACGAACCTTGAAGCTTTCTTT,CASSQDFPGGVQGTNLEAFF
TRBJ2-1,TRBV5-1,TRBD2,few,TGCGCCAGCAGTGCGGGGGATGAGCAGTTCTTC,CASSAGDEQFF
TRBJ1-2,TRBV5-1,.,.,TGCGCCAGCAGCTTAACACCTGTTGATGGCTACACCTTC,CASSLTPVDGYTF
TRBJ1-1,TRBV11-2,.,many,TGTGCCAGCAGCTTACGGCTGGGAGCTTTCTTT,CASSLRLGAFF